This T cell receptor beta chain was documented in a study of neurological immune-mediated disorders (dated by TCRdb to the late 2010s). Background on the whole study: Among the roughly 35 multiple sclerosis patients, relapsing-remitting MS accounted for some 30 and secondary progressive MS accounted for 3. The study compared peripheral blood TCR-beta repertoires of HTLV-I-associated myelopathy (HAM/TSP) patients, multiple sclerosis patients and healthy controls using UMI-based sequencing. Alongside PBMC samples, the set of around 99 TCR-beta libraries contained longitudinal samples, technical triplicates, and paired CD4+ and CD8+ T-cell subsets that had been sorted. Of the roughly 71 subjects in the cohort, some 14 were HAM/TSP patients, around 35 were multiple sclerosis patients, and approximately 20 were healthy controls. Study-wide findings and limitations: In a phylogenetic analysis, the repertoires of 18 out of 34 MS patients fell into a single cluster of related CDR3 sequences, pointing to a possible signature at the repertoire level. TCR clonal expansion was greatest in HAM/TSP patients and smallest in MS patients, who ranked below even healthy controls. Expanded clones from different subjects shared no identical CDR3 amino acid sequences, which suggests that TCR-beta repertoires were private in all groups. No clinical or MRI features were associated with the MS cluster, and the authors said that larger cohorts are needed.

CDR1 SGHTA and CDR2 FQGNSA are derived from the germline V gene. The CDR3 spans 13 residues, from the cysteine through the phenylalanine. Only the CDR3 region is kept as DNA, spanning 39 bases read in frame from base 1. Trimming at the junction amounts to 7 bases on V and 1 base on J, and the germline ends lie 9 bases apart. For unsorted PBMC libraries, 2 million PBMCs were used after storage in RNAlater at -80 degrees C until RNA extraction. The multiple sclerosis patients were enrolled in a US clinical protocol that evaluated disease progression with magnetic resonance imaging. Peripheral blood underwent Ficoll-Hypaque density gradient centrifugation to isolate PBMCs, which were then cryopreserved in liquid nitrogen. This clonotype was picked up many times. It has no known antigen specificity. It has no much larger one-base neighbor in the sample; base qualities were not kept. cDNA was synthesized by template-switch 5'RACE using a primer with a 10-nucleotide random unique molecular identifier that tagged each TCR transcript. Over 180 million TCR-beta sequences, covering 15-18 subjects, were produced in each sequencing run. The RNeasy kit was used to extract total RNA. Using the KAPA Real-time Library Amplification kit, TCR-beta VDJ regions were amplified with primers for the TCR constant region and the 5'RACE anchor. A first PCR added sample indexes and Illumina adaptors, and a second PCR then raised library yield. The roughly 650 bp TCR product was size-selected on a 2% E-gel SizeSelection system after Ampure bead purification. Before pooling, libraries had their quality checked on a Bioanalyzer, their concentration measured with Qubit, and their quantity determined with the Kapa Library Quantification kit. An Illumina HiSeq 2500 was used to sequence the libraries paired-end at 2 x 150 bp. To increase sequence diversity, about 23-30% phiX was spiked into each library pool. The paper's processing steps were these. Quality-filtered reads were processed with the UMI-based MiGEC pipeline, and over 75% of raw TCR sequences were removed by the MiGEC pipeline during error correction. IMGT germline references were used for aligning VDJ genes, and each clonotype was defined as a unique CDR3 amino acid sequence together with its V-J genes. Clonal expansion, Shannon diversity and CDR3 relatedness (CalcPairwiseDistances, ClusterSamples) were evaluated with VDJtools, and phylogenetic trees were built with CLCbio workbench. Clones with at least 8 unique UMIs were defined as expanded, with this threshold being based on coefficient-of-variation modelling across technical triplicates. Through fastp at Q25 and MiXCR, TCRdb rebuilt clones from the public reads, retaining in-frame beta chains. Rows with one shared CDR3 protein collapse into an entry with the most common genes and DNA. The V and J calls and clone size are TCRdb's, not the authors'. This sample has tens of thousands of distinct CDR3 sequences in its table, and under 4.5% of those were observed once. The biggest ten clones account for around 2.7% of the sample.

This receptor was obtained from a woman in her forties or fifties with multiple sclerosis. The sequencing sample was made of PBMCs. The chain is made from TRBV7-2 and TRBJ2-3, with the D segment possibly TRBD1 or TRBD2, each aligning over 5 bases. The CDR3 reads as follows: CASNSGRTDTQYF. The DNA sequence is TGTGCCAGCAATTCGGGGCGCACAGATACGCAGTATTTT.